The 5 T cell receptor beta chains below come from one sample, sequenced in a study of CD8 T cells in Susac syndrome. Random hexamers were used to reverse transcribe roughly 0.5 to 1 ug of RNA. MiXCR, run by TCRdb on the immunoSEQ multiplex PCR reads, gives a single entry per CDR3 protein. The sample carries 200,000 to 250,000 distinct CDR3 sequences, 95% recorded once. Specimen: CD4+ T cells from PBMCs. These receptors were taken from a human donor with multiple sclerosis.

The chain uses TRBV25-1 and TRBJ1-2, with a tentative D call TRBD1 (5 bases). V lost 6 bases, J lost 4 bases, and 18 bases lay in between. Germline lookup yields CDR1 MGHDK and CDR2 SYGVNS. The CDR3 is 15 amino acids. CDR3 nucleotides: TGTGCCAGCAGCGATACTCTTGGGGCGACCTATGGCTACACCTTC. Protein product: CASSDTLGATYGYTF.

This clonotype has just one count. This chain joins TRBV5-1 and TRBJ2-3, with no clear D. Trimming took off 4 bases at V and 3 bases at J, with 12 bases between the two ends. This CDR3 is built from 14 residues. Germline CDR1 SGHRS, CDR2 YFSETQ. In DNA form, the CDR3 reads TGCGCCAGCAGCCCTGGTGAACCTACAGATACGCAGTATTTT. Its translation: CASSPGEPTDTQYF.

This clonotype was found a few times. This chain uses TRBV29-1 with TRBJ2-3; D ambiguous. Looked up from germline, CDR1 is SQVTM and CDR2 is ANQGSEA. This CDR3 contains 12 residues. The ends were cut back, 4 bases at V and 0 bases at J, with 5 bases in the middle. In DNA, the CDR3 is TGCAGCGTTGGGGCTAGCACAGATACGCAGTATTTT. Amino acid sequence: CSVGASTDTQYF.

This chain uses TRBV7-2 with TRBJ2-1; 12 nucleotides match TRBD2. The CDR3 totals 15 residues. Germline CDR1 is SGHTA and CDR2 is FQGNSA. The junction had 4 bases not matched to a gene; V was cut back by 5 bases and J by 5 bases. The CDR3 sequence is CASSRLAGAHNEQFF. CDR3 nucleotides: TGTGCCAGCAGCCGACTAGCGGGGGCCCACAATGAGCAGTTCTTC.

The rearrangement uses TRBV20-1 and TRBJ2-2, with a weak D call TRBD2 (6 bases). The CDR3 has 13 residues. Trimming pared 5 bases from V and 3 bases from J, leaving 10 bases between. Germline-derived CDR1 and CDR2 are DFQATT and SNEGSKA (reference sequence). DNA of the CDR3: TGCAGTGCTGTCCGGGACTACACCGGGGAGCTGTTTTTT. Its protein product is CSAVRDYTGELFF.